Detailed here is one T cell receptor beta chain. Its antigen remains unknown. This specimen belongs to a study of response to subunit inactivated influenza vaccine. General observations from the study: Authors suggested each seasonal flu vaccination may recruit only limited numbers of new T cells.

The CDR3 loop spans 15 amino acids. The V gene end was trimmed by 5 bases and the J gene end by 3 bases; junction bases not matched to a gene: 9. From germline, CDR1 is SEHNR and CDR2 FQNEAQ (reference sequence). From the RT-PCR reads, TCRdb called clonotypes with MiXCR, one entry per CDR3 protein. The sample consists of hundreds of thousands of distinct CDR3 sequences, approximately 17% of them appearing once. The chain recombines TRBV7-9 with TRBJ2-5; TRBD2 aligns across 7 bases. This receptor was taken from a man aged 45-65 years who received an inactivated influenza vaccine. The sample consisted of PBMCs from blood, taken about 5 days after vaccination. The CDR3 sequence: CASSQLAWTKETQYF. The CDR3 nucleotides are TGTGCCAGCAGCCAACTAGCGTGGACGAAAGAGACCCAGTACTTC.